This T cell receptor beta chain was obtained from a study of beta chain features in type 1 diabetes. The study reverse transcribed the entire isolated RNA, so it sequenced expressed TCRB transcripts. Naive, central memory and regulatory T cell samples yielded some 3.9 million reads on average. The data were produced by immunoSEQ multiplex PCR, yet TCRdb's version contains in-frame clones alone and is incomplete. Of some 350,000 clones in the sample, around 9.6% were seen once. Overall study results and limits: Possibly, sequencing cDNA over-represented cells that had high TCR expression levels. Moderate yet significant TCRB CDR3 shortening was seen in Type 1 diabetes patients in all four CD4+ subsets. Short templates might get an advantage during PCR, and this would be equal in patients and controls.

Per the germline V gene, CDR1 is MNHEY and CDR2 is SVGAGI. Trimming removed 8 bases from V and 0 bases from J, with 7 bases in between. The length of the CDR3 is 13 residues. This clone was counted a few times. The antigen remains unidentified. The sample was central memory CD4+ T cells from blood. This chain connects TRBV6-5 to TRBJ2-2; no definite D call. The sequence was collected from a young man with type 1 diabetes. CDR3 residues: CASLRANTGELFF. The DNA of the CDR3 is TGTGCCAGCTTGCGTGCGAACACCGGGGAGCTGTTTTTT.